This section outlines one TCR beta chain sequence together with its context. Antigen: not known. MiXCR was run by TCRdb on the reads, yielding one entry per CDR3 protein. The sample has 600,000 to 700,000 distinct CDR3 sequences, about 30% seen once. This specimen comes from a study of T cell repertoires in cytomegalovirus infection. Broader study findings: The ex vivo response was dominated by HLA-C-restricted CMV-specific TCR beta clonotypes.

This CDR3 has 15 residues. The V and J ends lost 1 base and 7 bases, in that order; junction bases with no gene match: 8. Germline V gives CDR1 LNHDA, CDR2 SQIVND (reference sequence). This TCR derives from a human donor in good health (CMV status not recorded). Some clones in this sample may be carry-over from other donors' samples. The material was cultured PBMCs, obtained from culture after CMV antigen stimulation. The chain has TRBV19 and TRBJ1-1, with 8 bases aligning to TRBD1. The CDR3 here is CASSIGVAGGGEAFF. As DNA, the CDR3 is TGTGCCAGTAGTATAGGCGTGGCAGGGGGCGGTGAAGCTTTCTTT.